One sample yielded the 18 T cell receptor beta chains listed below, sequenced in a study of shared clonotypes between healthy human individuals (dated by TCRdb to about 2020). Library preparation was by the immunoSEQ multiplex PCR assay. In its TCRdb copy, this immuneACCESS table keeps in-frame sequences only and misses some clones. Where compared with another copy, unresolved V genes explain less than half of these, and the others have no known cause. The sample table shows some 1.5 million clones, and more than 95% are seen once. Together, the top ten hold 1.2% of the sample. The specimen sequenced was naive CD4+ T cells sorted from blood. Sample cell subset or site, as interpreted from the label and publication: CD45RA+ positively selected. These receptors all come from a man aged 30-40 years in good health.

This rearrangement joins TRBV5-1 to TRBJ1-3, with no clear D. Trimming cost V 0 bases and J 0 bases, with 13 bases left between them. The CDR3 totals 17 residues. In germline, CDR1 is SGHRS, CDR2 YFSETQ. CDR3 sequence (DNA): TGCGCCAGCAGCTTGGATCACAGACCGACCTCTGGAAACACCATATATTTT. Translating it yields CASSLDHRPTSGNTIYF.

This chain joins TRBV27 and TRBJ1-2; tentatively, D is TRBD1 (6 bases). Trimming removed 4 bases at V and 4 bases at J, with 13 bases between. The CDR3 loop spans 14 amino acids. The germline V gene has CDR1 MNHEY and CDR2 SMNVEV (reference sequence). The CDR3 DNA reads as TGTGCCAGCAGTTCGACAGGATTCGGCTATGGCTACACCTTC. This codes for CASSSTGFGYGYTF.

This chain joins TRBV30 and TRBJ2-7; TRBD2 matches at 8 bases. The CDR3 extends over 16 amino acids. Germline CDR1 and CDR2: GTSNPN and SVGIG (reference sequence). With 0 bases clipped from V and 2 bases from J, the junction kept 9 bases outside the gene matches. The CDR3 loop reads CAWSVVPGLGPYEQYF. The CDR3 bases are TGTGCCTGGAGTGTGGTTCCGGGACTAGGCCCCTACGAGCAGTACTTC.

The rearrangement uses TRBV6-6 and TRBJ2-1, with D possibly TRBD2 on 6 matching bases. The germline gives CDR1 MNHNY, CDR2 SVGAGI (reference sequence). The V end was cut by 6 bases, the J end by 2 bases, with 11 bases between. The CDR3 sequence is 14 residues long. The CDR3 DNA sequence: TGTGCCAGCAGGGGGGGTCTCGCCTACAATGAGCAGTTCTTC. Its protein product is CASRGGLAYNEQFF.

As to this clone: A read error may account for a junction end that differs from germline. The V gene is TRBV10-3, the J gene TRBJ1-4; D is ambiguous. Per the germline V gene, CDR1 is ENHRY and CDR2 is SYGVKD. CDR3 length: 13 residues. The CDR3 here is CAISVELNERLFF. DNA for the CDR3: TGTGCCATCAGTGTGGAGCTTAATGAAAGACTGTTTTTT.

The chain is built from TRBV28 and TRBJ2-7; 8 bases map to TRBD2. The V segment lost 5 bases and the J segment 3 bases; nucleotides outside the gene matches: 9. CDR1 is MDHEN, CDR2 SYDVKM, per germline. The CDR3 consists of 15 residues. As DNA, the CDR3 is TGTGCCAGCAGTCCCCTGATAGCGGGAAACTACGAGCAGTACTTC. It is translated as CASSPLIAGNYEQYF.

This clone has just one count. This sequence joins TRBV4-2 and TRBJ2-7, with 10 bases identical to TRBD2. Germline V CDR1 and CDR2: LGHNA, YNFKEQ. Trimming cost V 1 base and J 0 bases; bases outside gene matches: 0. This CDR3 contains 15 residues. CDR3 loop: CASSQASGSSYEQYF. CDR3 nucleotide sequence: TGTGCCAGCAGCCAAGCTAGCGGGAGCTCCTACGAGCAGTACTTC.

This sequence joins TRBV7-2 and TRBJ2-1; D gene unclear. V lost 3 bases and J lost 4, with 7 bases in between. The CDR3 is 13 amino acids. Germline V lookup: CDR1 SGHTA, CDR2 FQGNSA. The CDR3 protein is CASSLNGYNEQFF. Written as DNA, the CDR3 is TGTGCCAGCAGCTTGAACGGTTACAATGAGCAGTTCTTC.

This chain uses TRBV6-1 with TRBJ2-7, with no clear D. Between the trimmed V and J ends, which lost 0 bases and 3 bases, there was a span of 6 bases. CDR3 size: 13 residues. CDR1 MNHNS and CDR2 SASEGT come from the germline V gene. The DNA for the CDR3 is TGTGCCAGCAGTGAAGCAGGCCACTACGAGCAGTACTTC. This translates into CASSEAGHYEQYF.

The chain joins TRBV6-6 to TRBJ2-7; D unclear. Trimming cost V 4 bases and J 5 bases, with 9 bases left between them. The CDR3 sequence is 12 residues long. CDR1 and CDR2 from the germline V gene are MNHNY and SVGAGI (reference sequence). The CDR3 DNA sequence: TGTGCCAGCAGTTCTTTTTTAGACGAGCAGTACTTC. As protein: CASSSFLDEQYF.

The chain links TRBV28 to TRBJ1-5, with 11 bases aligning to TRBD1. Looked up from germline, CDR1 is MDHEN and CDR2 is SYDVKM. V shed 3 bases, J shed 7 bases, and the junction held 5 bases outside the gene matches. The CDR3 sequence is 15 residues long. Here the CDR3 DNA reads TGTGCCAGCAGTTTCGGACAGGGGGCAGAACAGCCCCAGCATTTT. Translation: CASSFGQGAEQPQHF.

V and J are TRBV7-2 and TRBJ2-7, with D uncertain. The CDR3 loop spans 11 amino acids. The germline gives CDR1 SGHTA, CDR2 FQGNSA. The V gene lost 5 bases and the J gene lost 6 bases, with 8 bases spanning the gap. The CDR3 here is CASSPASEQYF. Written as DNA, the CDR3 is TGTGCCAGCAGCCCGGCCAGCGAGCAGTACTTC. Full variable domain (remainder filled in from reference TRBV7-2 and TRBJ2-7): GAGVSQSPSNKVTEKGKDVELRCDPISGHTALYWYRQSLGQGLEFLIYFQGNSAPDKSGLPSDRFSAERTGGSVSTLTIQRTQQEDSAVYLCASSPASEQYFGPGTRLTVT.

The chain has TRBV18 and TRBJ2-7; 12 bases are shared with TRBD2. CDR3 length: 16 amino acids. V was clipped by 5 bases and J by 2 bases; unmatched bases: 7. CDR1 is KGHSH, CDR2 LQKENI, per germline. The CDR3 here is CASSSRLAGEPYEQYF. The CDR3, as DNA: TGTGCCAGCTCATCCCGACTAGCGGGAGAGCCCTACGAGCAGTACTTC.

This chain connects TRBV9 to TRBJ2-2; 12 nucleotides agree with TRBD1. Trimming took 0 bases from V and 7 from J; bases not matched to a gene: 7. Looked up from germline, CDR1 is SGDLS and CDR2 is YYNGEE. The CDR3 length is 17 residues. CDR3 coding DNA: TGTGCCAGCAGCGTAGCTCCGGGACAGGGGGCGATCGGGGAGCTGTTTTTT. Translating gives CASSVAPGQGAIGELFF.

This sequence joins TRBV27 and TRBJ2-7; 9 bases match TRBD1. V trimming: 1 base; J trimming: 7 bases; junction bases outside the gene matches: 14. CDR1 MNHEY and CDR2 SMNVEV come from the germline V gene (reference sequence). The length of the CDR3 is 17 residues. DNA for the CDR3: TGTGCCAGCAGTTTATTGCCGGGACAGGGTCTTAGGAGGGAGCAGTACTTC. It yields the protein CASSLLPGQGLRREQYF.

The chain couples TRBV28 to TRBJ2-7; 7 positions agree with TRBD1. This CDR3 is 17 amino acids long. Germline CDR1 and CDR2: MDHEN and SYDVKM. V gave up 6 bases and J gave up 2 bases; unmatched junction bases: 16. The CDR3 loop reads CASSRQAGTAPTYEQYF. The CDR3 nucleotides are TGTGCCAGCAGCCGCCAAGCCGGGACAGCTCCTACCTACGAGCAGTACTTC.

This rearrangement joins TRBV2 to TRBJ2-2, with 9 nucleotides matching TRBD2. Germline V gives CDR1 SNHLY, CDR2 FYNNEI. The CDR3 contains 14 residues. V dropped 5 bases and J dropped 6; count of bases not matched to a gene: 4. CDR3 DNA sequence: TGTGCCAGCAGTTTGCGGGAGGGGTCCGGGGAGCTGTTTTTT. Its translation: CASSLREGSGELFF.

The chain recombines TRBV19 with TRBJ1-4; D remains unclear. The CDR3 covers 16 residues. V gave up 3 bases and J gave up 10 bases, with 21 bases separating them. Germline-derived CDR1 and CDR2 are LNHDA and SQIVND (reference sequence). The CDR3 sequence: CASSIAVGRVSGKLFF. DNA of the CDR3: TGTGCCAGTAGTATCGCAGTGGGGAGAGTTTCTGGAAAACTGTTTTTT.